The entry that follows covers one T cell receptor beta chain sequence. Its matching antigen is unknown. This record belongs to a study of T cell repertoires in cytomegalovirus infection. For the study at large: Public TCR beta signatures marked donors with CMV infection and the matching HLA. General study points: The response measured ex vivo was dominated by TCR beta clonotypes (HLA-C-restricted and CMV-specific). Carriers of CMV plus the relevant HLA were identified by cumulative public TCR beta family frequency.

TCRdb re-called the reads through MiXCR, storing one row per CDR3 protein. The data show about 490,000 distinct CDR3 sequences, with more than 25% seen just once and over 10% held by the top ten. This CDR3 region has 13 residues. V shed 5 bases and J shed 6 bases, with 11 bases lying between them. The V gene's germline CDR1 is SEHNR and CDR2 FQNEAQ (reference sequence). The sequenced sample consisted of PBMCs. The receptor's source is a human donor in good health (CMV status not recorded). Some clones in this sample may be carry-over from other donors' samples. V usage is TRBV7-9 and J usage is TRBJ2-1, with D possibly TRBD2 on 6 matching bases. This CDR3 reads CASSPRAGNEQFF. The DNA of the CDR3 is TGTGCCAGCAGCCCTAGAGCGGGCAATGAGCAGTTCTTC.